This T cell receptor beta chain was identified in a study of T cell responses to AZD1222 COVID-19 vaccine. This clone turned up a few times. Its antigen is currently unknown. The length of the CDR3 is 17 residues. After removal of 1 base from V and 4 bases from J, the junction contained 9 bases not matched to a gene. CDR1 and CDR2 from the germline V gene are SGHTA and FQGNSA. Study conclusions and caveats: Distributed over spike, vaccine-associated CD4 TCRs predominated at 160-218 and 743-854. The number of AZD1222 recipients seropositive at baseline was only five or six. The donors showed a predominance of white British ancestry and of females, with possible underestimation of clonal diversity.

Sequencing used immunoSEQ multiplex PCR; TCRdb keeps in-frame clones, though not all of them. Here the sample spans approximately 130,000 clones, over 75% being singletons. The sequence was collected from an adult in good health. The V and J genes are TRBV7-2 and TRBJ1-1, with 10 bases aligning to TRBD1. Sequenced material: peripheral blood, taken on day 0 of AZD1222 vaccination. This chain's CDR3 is CASSLGIGTGATTEAFF. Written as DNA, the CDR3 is TGTGCCAGCAGCTTAGGTATAGGGACAGGGGCCACCACTGAAGCTTTCTTT. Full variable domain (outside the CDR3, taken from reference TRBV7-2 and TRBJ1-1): GAGVSQSPSNKVTEKGKDVELRCDPISGHTALYWYRQSLGQGLEFLIYFQGNSAPDKSGLPSDRFSAERTGGSVSTLTIQRTQQEDSAVYLCASSLGIGTGATTEAFFGQGTRLTVV.